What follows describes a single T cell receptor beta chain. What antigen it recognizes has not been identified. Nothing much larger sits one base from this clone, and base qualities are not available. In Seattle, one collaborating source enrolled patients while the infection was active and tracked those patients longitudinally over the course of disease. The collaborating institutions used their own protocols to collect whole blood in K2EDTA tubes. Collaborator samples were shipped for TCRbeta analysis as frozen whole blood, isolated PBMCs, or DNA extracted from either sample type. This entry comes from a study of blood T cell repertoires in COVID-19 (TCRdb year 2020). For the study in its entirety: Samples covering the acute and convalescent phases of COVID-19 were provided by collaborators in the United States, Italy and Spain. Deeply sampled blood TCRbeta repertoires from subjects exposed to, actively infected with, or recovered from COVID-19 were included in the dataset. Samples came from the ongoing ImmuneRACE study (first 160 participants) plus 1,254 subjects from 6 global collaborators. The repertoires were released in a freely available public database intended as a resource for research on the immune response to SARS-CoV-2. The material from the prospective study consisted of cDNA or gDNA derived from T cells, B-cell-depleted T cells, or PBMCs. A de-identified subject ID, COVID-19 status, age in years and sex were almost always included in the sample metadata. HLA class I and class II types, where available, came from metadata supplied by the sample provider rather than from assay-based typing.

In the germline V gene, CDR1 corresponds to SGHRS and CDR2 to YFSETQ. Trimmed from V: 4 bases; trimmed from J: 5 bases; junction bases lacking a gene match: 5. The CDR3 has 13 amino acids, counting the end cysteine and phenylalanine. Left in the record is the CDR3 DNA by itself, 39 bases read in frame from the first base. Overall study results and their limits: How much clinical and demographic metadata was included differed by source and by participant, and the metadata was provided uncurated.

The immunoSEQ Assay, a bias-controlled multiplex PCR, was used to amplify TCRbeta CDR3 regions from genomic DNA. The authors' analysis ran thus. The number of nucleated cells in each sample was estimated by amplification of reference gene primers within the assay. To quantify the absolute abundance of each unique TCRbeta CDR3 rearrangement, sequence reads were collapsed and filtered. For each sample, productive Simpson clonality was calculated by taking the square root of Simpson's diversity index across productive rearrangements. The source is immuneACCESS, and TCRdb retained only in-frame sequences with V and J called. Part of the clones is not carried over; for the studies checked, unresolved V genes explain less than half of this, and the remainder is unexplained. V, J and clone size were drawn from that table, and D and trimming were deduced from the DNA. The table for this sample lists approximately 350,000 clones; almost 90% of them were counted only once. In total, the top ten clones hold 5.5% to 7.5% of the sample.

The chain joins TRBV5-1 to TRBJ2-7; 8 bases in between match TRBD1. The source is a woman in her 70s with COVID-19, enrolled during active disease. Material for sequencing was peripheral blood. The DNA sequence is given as TGCGCCAGCAGCCTCGACAGGGGCGACGAGCAGTACTTC. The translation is CASSLDRGDEQYF.